This passage covers 20 T cell receptor beta chains from one sample sequenced in a study of STAT5B mutations in CD4+ large granular lymphocyte leukemia. Profiled with immunoSEQ multiplex PCR; TCRdb holds only in-frame clones, not every one. The table has more than 25,000 clones, more than 65% seen once. Material: CD4+ T cells from blood buffy coats. Receptors originate from a human donor in good health.

J is TRBJ2-3 and V is TRBV10-3; no clear D. The germline V gene encodes CDR1 ENHRY and CDR2 SYGVKD. The CDR3 totals 14 residues. The V end lost 7 bases, the J end lost 3 bases, and 14 bases lay between the germline ends. DNA for the CDR3: TGTGCCATCAAAGCCTCGATGGTAACAGATACGCAGTATTTT. Translation gives CAIKASMVTDTQYF.

CDR3 residues: CASSVDTHSGNTIYF. DNA of the CDR3: TGCGCCAGCAGTGTCGACACCCACTCTGGAAACACCATATATTTT. The chain recombines TRBV10-2 with TRBJ1-3; D is ambiguous. Germline CDR1 is WSHSY and CDR2 is SAAADI. The CDR3 is 15 amino acids. V lost 4 bases and J 0 bases, leaving 10 bases between the germline ends.

The J gene is TRBJ2-2, the V gene TRBV10-3; 15 bases align to TRBD2. CDR1 is ENHRY, CDR2 SYGVKD, per germline. V shed 6 bases and J 5 bases; nucleotides not matched to a gene: 7. There are 17 residues in the CDR3. The CDR3 DNA reads TGTGCCATCAGCCGGACTAGCGGGGGGGAAGGAACCGGGGAGCTGTTTTTT. It translates to CAISRTSGGEGTGELFF.

V and J are TRBV5-6 and TRBJ2-7; D remains unclear. Trimming shortened V by 4 bases and J by 4 bases, and 9 bases separated the two germline ends. Germline V gene data show CDR1 as SGHDT and CDR2 as YYEEEE. The CDR3 contains 12 residues. CDR3 sequence: CASSLDRYEQYV. As DNA, the CDR3 is TGTGCCAGCAGCCTGGATAGATACGAGCAGTACGTC.

This sequence joins TRBV18 and TRBJ1-4; D is possibly TRBD1 (5 bases). V lost 3 bases and J lost 6, with 11 bases in between. The CDR3 consists of 14 residues. CDR1 is KGHSH, CDR2 LQKENI, per germline. CDR3 nucleotide sequence: TGTGCCAGCTCACCCCTCGGGACGCATGAAAAACTGTTTTTT. The encoded protein is CASSPLGTHEKLFF.

The chain is built from TRBV18 and TRBJ2-2; D may be TRBD1 (6 bases). Germline values: CDR1 KGHSH, CDR2 LQKENI. V lost 5 bases and J lost 1, with 8 bases in between. This CDR3 spans 14 amino acids. DNA for the CDR3: TGTGCCAGCTCAGCACAGGGGAACACCGGGGAGCTGTTTTTT. It specifies CASSAQGNTGELFF. The complete variable domain, with remaining parts taken from reference TRBV18 and TRBJ2-2, reads NAGVMQNPRHLVRRRGQEARLRCSPMKGHSHVYWYRQLPEEGLKFMVYLQKENIIDESGMPKERFSAEFPKEGPSILRIQQVVRGDSAAYFCASSAQGNTGELFFGEGSRLTVL.

V is TRBV5-6 and J is TRBJ2-1; D possibly corresponds to TRBD1 (6 bases). This CDR3 is 19 amino acids long. Germline loops: CDR1 SGHDT, CDR2 YYEEEE. Trimming took off 4 bases at V and 5 bases at J, with 28 bases between the two ends. CDR3 amino acids: CASSTLPGALGQADNEQFF. The CDR3, as DNA: TGTGCCAGCAGCACCTTACCAGGGGCCCTAGGGCAGGCCGACAATGAGCAGTTCTTC.

The CDR3 reads CASSYEFNQPQHF. The DNA of the CDR3 is TGTGCCAGTAGTTATGAATTCAATCAGCCCCAGCATTTT. The chain is built from TRBV19 and TRBJ1-5; unclear D gene. Trimming stripped 5 bases from V and 3 bases from J, with 8 bases between. The CDR3 spans 13 residues. The germline gives CDR1 LNHDA, CDR2 SQIVND (reference sequence). The entire variable domain, with the rest obtained from reference TRBV19 and TRBJ1-5, is as follows: DGGITQSPKYLFRKEGQNVTLSCEQNLNHDAMYWYRQDPGQGLRLIYYSQIVNDFQKGDIAEGYSVSREKKESFPLTVTSAQKNPTAFYLCASSYEFNQPQHFGDGTRLSIL.

The rearrangement joins TRBV6-1 to TRBJ2-1, with 9 bases that match TRBD1. CDR3 length: 15 amino acids. Germline lookup yields CDR1 MNHNS and CDR2 SASEGT. J was trimmed by 3 bases and V by 8 bases; bases with no gene match: 8. The DNA of the CDR3 is TGTGCCAGCGGCACCGGGACAGGGCACTACAATGAGCAGTTCTTC. Translation gives CASGTGTGHYNEQFF.

This rearrangement joins TRBV6-5 to TRBJ1-1; tentative D call: TRBD1 (5 bases). Deletions cut 7 bases from V and 3 bases from J, with 15 bases between. This CDR3 is built from 14 residues. CDR1 MNHEY and CDR2 SVGAGI come from the germline V gene. The CDR3 loop is CASNWEQGHTEAFF. The DNA of the CDR3 is TGTGCCAGCAACTGGGAGCAGGGACACACTGAAGCTTTCTTT.

This clone was observed a handful of times. This sequence joins TRBV27 and TRBJ2-1; D unclear. V shed 6 bases and J shed 6 bases, with 9 bases lying between them. Germline CDR1 and CDR2: MNHEY and SMNVEV (reference sequence). CDR3 length: 12 residues. This CDR3 is CASSRAGNEQFF. CDR3 coding DNA: TGTGCCAGCAGCCGGGCCGGCAATGAGCAGTTCTTC.

This chain joins TRBV4-3 and TRBJ2-3; 7 bases are a match to TRBD1. Germline values: CDR1 LGHNA, CDR2 YSLEER. This CDR3 is built from 15 residues. After removal of 4 bases from V and 1 base from J, the junction contained 5 bases not matched to a gene. This CDR3 reads CASSPQGRGTDTQYF. The CDR3 coding sequence is TGCGCCAGCAGCCCACAGGGGCGGGGCACAGATACGCAGTATTTT.

This clone was seen only once. The genes are TRBV10-3 and TRBJ2-2; 8 bases fit TRBD1. The CDR3 totals 13 residues. The V gene end was trimmed by 6 bases and the J gene end by 6 bases; junction bases not matched to a gene: 3. Germline CDR1 reads ENHRY; CDR2 reads SYGVKD. This chain's CDR3 is CAISEDRAGELFF. In DNA, the CDR3 is TGTGCCATCAGCGAGGACAGGGCCGGGGAGCTGTTTTTT.

This chain connects TRBV9 to TRBJ2-1; 9 bases match TRBD2. CDR3 length equals 16 residues. Per the germline V gene, CDR1 is SGDLS and CDR2 is YYNGEE. V shed 4 bases, J shed 1 base, and the junction held 6 bases outside the gene matches. The CDR3 is CASSLRTSESYNEQFF. As DNA, the CDR3 is TGTGCCAGCAGCCTGAGGACTAGCGAATCCTACAATGAGCAGTTCTTC.

This chain uses TRBV19 with TRBJ1-5; TRBD1 agrees at 7 bases. There are 13 residues in the CDR3. Germline CDR1 LNHDA, CDR2 SQIVND (reference sequence). The junction had 2 bases not matched to a gene; V was cut back by 6 bases and J by 3 bases. DNA of the CDR3: TGTGCCAGTAGACAGGGGTTCAATCAGCCCCAGCATTTT. Its protein is CASRQGFNQPQHF.

The rearrangement links TRBV6-1 to TRBJ2-3, with 10 bases matching TRBD1. V lost 6 bases and J lost 6; bases outside the gene matches: 9. Germline assignment: CDR1 MNHNS and CDR2 SASEGT. The CDR3 is 15 residues long. In nucleotides, the CDR3 is TGTGCCAGCAGAGCGACCGGGACAGGGGCCGATACGCAGTATTTT. It yields the protein CASRATGTGADTQYF.

The J gene is TRBJ2-7, the V gene TRBV19; D is ambiguous. The CDR3 length is 15 residues. Germline loops: CDR1 LNHDA, CDR2 SQIVND (reference sequence). Trimming cost V 0 bases and J 6 bases, with 15 bases left between them. CDR3 nucleotides: TGTGCCAGTAGTATAGACGTCGGTAGATCTGTCGAGCAGTACTTC. Its translation: CASSIDVGRSVEQYF.

This chain uses TRBV11-2 with TRBJ1-2, with D unresolved. The CDR3 is made up of 12 amino acids. The V end lost 1 base, the J end lost 8 bases, and 8 bases lay between the germline ends. The V gene's germline CDR1 is SGHAT and CDR2 FQNNGV. DNA for the CDR3: TGTGCCAGCAGCTTAGCCAGGCACGGCTACACCTTC. Amino acid sequence: CASSLARHGYTF.

V and J are TRBV19 and TRBJ1-2; D not certain. Trimming left V 3 bases short and J 4 bases short, with 21 bases between. The CDR3 is made up of 17 amino acids. The germline gives CDR1 LNHDA, CDR2 SQIVND (reference sequence). The CDR3 reads CASSISAIGADSYGYTF. The CDR3 coding sequence is TGTGCCAGTAGTATCAGTGCCATAGGAGCGGATTCCTATGGCTACACCTTC.

The rearrangement links TRBV11-2 to TRBJ2-1; 10 bases are shared with TRBD2. V trimming: 7 bases; J trimming: 8 bases; junction bases outside the gene matches: 11. Germline V gene sequence: CDR1 SGHAT, CDR2 FQNNGV. This CDR3 is built from 15 residues. The DNA for the CDR3 is TGTGCCAGCACCGTGACTAGCGGGCTTTTCTATGAGCAGTTCTTC. This codes for CASTVTSGLFYEQFF.